This T cell receptor (beta chain) was identified during a study of shared clonotypes between healthy human individuals. The CDR3 runs 13 residues. Between the trimmed V and J ends, which lost 8 bases and 0 bases, there was a span of 11 bases. CDR1 is WNHNN, CDR2 SYGVQD, per germline (reference sequence). On this clone itself: Its cognate antigen is unknown.

As defined, naive CD8 cells were CD45RO-negative and positively selected for CCR7, with terminally differentiated effector memory CD45RA+ cells excluded. Study findings and constraints: Sharing across four donors was highest in naive CD4 (about 5%) and lowest in memory CD8 (approximately 0.4%). Non-shared clonotypes were found to have lower generation probabilities than the clonotypes that were shared by all four of the sorted-subset donors.

The sorted-subset replicate PCRs were given about 210 ng DNA, which is 30,000 to 35,000 T cell genomes. Data came from immunoSEQ multiplex PCR; TCRdb stores just in-frame clones and leaves some out. The sample yields approximately 740,000 clones, 80% to 95% seen once. Material: naive CD8+ T cells sorted from blood. The clonotype originates from a man aged 25 to 40 in good health. The chain is built from TRBV10-1 and TRBJ2-7, with D uncertain. CDR3 bases: TGCGCCAGCCAGAACCCCAGCTCCTACGAGCAGTACTTC. It translates to CASQNPSSYEQYF.